Here is one T cell receptor (beta chain) with its context. This specimen belongs to a study of blood T cells in healthy people across ages. V lost 5 bases to trimming and J lost 6 bases, with 18 bases between them. The CDR3 covers 14 residues. Germline V gene lookup returns CDR1 SGHRS and CDR2 YFSETQ. Together with a sample-barcoded 5' primer, a J-beta primer mix was included in a second PCR lasting about 7 to 11 cycles. The template-switch adaptor was a 5' adaptor with 12 random nucleotides. It tagged each cDNA molecule. One entry per CDR3 protein results from TCRdb running MiXCR on the 5' RACE reads. The table has about 590,000 distinct CDR3 sequences, 25% to 30% seen once.

The sequenced material came from blood. The TCR was taken from a woman at least 80 years old in good health. V usage is TRBV5-1 and J usage is TRBJ2-7; possibly TRBD1 or TRBD2 for D (5 bases each). The CDR3 coding sequence is TGCGCCAGCAGGTTCGATCCGGGGCCCGCCGAGCAGTACTTC. Protein sequence: CASRFDPGPAEQYF.